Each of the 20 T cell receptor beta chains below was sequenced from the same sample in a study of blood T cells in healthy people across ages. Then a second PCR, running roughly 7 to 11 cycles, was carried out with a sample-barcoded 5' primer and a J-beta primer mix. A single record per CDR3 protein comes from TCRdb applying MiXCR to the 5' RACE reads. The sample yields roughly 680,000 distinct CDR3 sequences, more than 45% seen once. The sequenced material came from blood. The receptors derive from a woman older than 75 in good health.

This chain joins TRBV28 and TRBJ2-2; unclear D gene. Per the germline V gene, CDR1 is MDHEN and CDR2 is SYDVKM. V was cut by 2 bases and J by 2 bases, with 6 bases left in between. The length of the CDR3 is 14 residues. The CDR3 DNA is TGTGCCAGCAGTTTAAGCAGAAACACCGGGGAGCTGTTTTTT. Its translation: CASSLSRNTGELFF. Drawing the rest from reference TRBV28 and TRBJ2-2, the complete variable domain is DVKVTQSSRYLVKRTGEKVFLECVQDMDHENMFWYRQDPGLGLRLIYFSYDVKMKEKGDIPEGYSVSREKKERFSLILESASTNQTSMYLCASSLSRNTGELFFGEGSRLTVL.

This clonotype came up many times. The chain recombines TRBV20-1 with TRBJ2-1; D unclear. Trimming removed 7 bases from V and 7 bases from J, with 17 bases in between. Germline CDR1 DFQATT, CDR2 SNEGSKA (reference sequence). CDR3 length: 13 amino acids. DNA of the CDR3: TGCAGTGTCCCAGGACCCAGGTGGAATGAGCAGTTCTTC. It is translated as CSVPGPRWNEQFF.

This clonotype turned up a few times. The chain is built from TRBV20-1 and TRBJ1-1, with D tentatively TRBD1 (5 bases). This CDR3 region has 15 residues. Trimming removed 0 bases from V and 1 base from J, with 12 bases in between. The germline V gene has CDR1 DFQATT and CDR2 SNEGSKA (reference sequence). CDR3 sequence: CSARDWGKGNTEAFF. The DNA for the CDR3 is TGCAGTGCTAGAGATTGGGGGAAAGGGAACACTGAAGCTTTCTTT.

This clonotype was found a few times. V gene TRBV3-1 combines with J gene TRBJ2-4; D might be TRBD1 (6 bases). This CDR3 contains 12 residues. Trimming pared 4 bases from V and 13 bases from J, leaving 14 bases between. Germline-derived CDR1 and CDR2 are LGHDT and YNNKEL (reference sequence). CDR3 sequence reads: CASSLQYGTQYF. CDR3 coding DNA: TGTGCCAGCAGCCTCCAATACGGGACACAGTACTTC.

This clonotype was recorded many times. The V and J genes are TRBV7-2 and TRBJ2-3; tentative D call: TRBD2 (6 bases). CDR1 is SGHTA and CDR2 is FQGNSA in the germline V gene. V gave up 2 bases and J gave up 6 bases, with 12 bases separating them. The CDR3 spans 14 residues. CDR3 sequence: CASSLRRGADTQYF. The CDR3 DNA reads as TGTGCCAGCAGCTTAAGGAGGGGCGCCGATACGCAGTATTTT.

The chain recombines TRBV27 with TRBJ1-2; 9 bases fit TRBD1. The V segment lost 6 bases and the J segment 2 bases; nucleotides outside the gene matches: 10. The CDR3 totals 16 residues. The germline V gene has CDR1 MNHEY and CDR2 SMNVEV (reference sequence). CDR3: CASSVTHRGRNYGYTF. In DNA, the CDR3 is TGTGCCAGCAGCGTAACTCACAGGGGGCGGAACTATGGCTACACCTTC.

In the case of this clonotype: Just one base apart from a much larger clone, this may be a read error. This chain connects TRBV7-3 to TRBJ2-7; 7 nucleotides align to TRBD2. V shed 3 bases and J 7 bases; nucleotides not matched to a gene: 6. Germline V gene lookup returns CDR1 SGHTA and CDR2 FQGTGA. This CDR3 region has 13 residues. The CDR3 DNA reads TGTGCCAGCAGCTTCGGGACTAACAATGAGCAGTACTTC. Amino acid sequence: CASSFGTNNEQYF.

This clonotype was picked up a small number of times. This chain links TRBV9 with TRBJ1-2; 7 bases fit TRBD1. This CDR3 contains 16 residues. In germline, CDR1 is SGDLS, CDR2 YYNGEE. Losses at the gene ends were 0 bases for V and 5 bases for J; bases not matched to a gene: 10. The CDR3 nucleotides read TGTGCCAGCAGCGTAGCCGGGACAGTGGGAGGGTATGGCTACACCTTC. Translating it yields CASSVAGTVGGYGYTF.

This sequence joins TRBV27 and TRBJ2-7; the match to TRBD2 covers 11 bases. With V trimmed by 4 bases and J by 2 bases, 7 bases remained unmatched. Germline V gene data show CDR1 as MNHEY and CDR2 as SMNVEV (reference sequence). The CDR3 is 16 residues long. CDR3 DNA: TGTGCCAGCAGTTGGATGACTAGCGGGACCCCCTACGAGCAGTACTTC. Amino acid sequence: CASSWMTSGTPYEQYF.

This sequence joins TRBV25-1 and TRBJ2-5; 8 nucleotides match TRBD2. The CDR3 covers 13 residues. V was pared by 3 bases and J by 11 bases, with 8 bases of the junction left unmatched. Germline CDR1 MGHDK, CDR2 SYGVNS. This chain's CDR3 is CASSDRGGWEQYF. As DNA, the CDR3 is TGTGCCAGCAGTGATCGGGGGGGTTGGGAGCAGTACTTC.

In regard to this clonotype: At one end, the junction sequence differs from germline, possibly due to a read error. The CDR3 DNA sequence: TGTGCGACTCAGGACCCAGTGAACACTGGAGCTTTCTTT. Amino acids: CATQDPVNTGAFF. This chain links TRBV2 with TRBJ1-1; D is uncertain. CDR1 and CDR2 (germline): SNHLY, FYNNEI. The CDR3 is 13 residues long.

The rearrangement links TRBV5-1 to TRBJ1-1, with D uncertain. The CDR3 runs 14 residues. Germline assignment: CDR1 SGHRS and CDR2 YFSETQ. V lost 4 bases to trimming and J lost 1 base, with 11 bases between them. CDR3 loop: CASSPWPENTEAFF. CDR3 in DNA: TGCGCCAGCAGCCCCTGGCCCGAGAACACTGAAGCTTTCTTT. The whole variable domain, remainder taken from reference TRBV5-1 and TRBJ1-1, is KAGVTQTPRYLIKTRGQQVTLSCSPISGHRSVSWYQQTPGQGLQFLFEYFSETQRNKGNFPGRFSGRQFSNSRSEMNVSTLELGDSALYLCASSPWPENTEAFFGQGTRLTVV.

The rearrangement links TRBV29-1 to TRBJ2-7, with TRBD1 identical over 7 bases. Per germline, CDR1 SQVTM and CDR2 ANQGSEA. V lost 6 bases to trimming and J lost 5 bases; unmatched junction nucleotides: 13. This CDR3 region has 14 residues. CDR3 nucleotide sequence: TGCAGCGTCGCCGTAGGGACAGTCTCGGACGAGCAGTACTTC. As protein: CSVAVGTVSDEQYF.

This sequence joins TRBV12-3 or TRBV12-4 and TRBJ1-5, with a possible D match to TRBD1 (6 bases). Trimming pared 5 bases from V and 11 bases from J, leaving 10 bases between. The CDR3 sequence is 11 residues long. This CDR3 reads CASSTRDTQHF. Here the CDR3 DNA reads TGTGCCAGCAGTACCCGGGACACCCAGCATTTT.

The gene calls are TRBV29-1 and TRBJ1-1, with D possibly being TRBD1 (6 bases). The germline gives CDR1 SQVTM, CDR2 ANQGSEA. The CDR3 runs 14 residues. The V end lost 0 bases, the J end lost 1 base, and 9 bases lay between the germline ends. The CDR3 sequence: CSVEERTANTEAFF. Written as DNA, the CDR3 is TGCAGCGTTGAAGAGAGGACAGCGAACACTGAAGCTTTCTTT.

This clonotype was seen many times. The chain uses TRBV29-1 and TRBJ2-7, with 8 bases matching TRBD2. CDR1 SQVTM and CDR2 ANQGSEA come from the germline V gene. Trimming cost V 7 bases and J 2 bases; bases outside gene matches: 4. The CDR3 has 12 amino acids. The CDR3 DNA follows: TGCAGCGCGCGGGAGGCCGCCTACGAGCAGTACTTC. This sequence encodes CSAREAAYEQYF.

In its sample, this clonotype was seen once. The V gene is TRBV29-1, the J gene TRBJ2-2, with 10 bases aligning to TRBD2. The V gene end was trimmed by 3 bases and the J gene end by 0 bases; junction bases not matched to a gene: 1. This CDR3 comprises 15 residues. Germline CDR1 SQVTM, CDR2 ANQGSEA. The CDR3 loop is CSVDTSGTNTGELFF. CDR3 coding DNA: TGCAGCGTTGATACTAGCGGGACGAACACCGGGGAGCTGTTTTTT.

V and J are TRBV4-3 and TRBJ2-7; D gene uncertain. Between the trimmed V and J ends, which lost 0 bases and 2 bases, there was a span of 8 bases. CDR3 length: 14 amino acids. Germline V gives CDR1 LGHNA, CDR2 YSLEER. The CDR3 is CASSQDWPTYEQYF. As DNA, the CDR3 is TGCGCCAGCAGCCAAGATTGGCCCACCTACGAGCAGTACTTC.

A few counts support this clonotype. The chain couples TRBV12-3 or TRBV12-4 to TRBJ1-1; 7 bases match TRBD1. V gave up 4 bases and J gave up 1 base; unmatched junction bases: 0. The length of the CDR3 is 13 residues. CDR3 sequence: CASSWTGNTEAFF. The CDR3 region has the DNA TGTGCCAGCAGTTGGACAGGGAACACTGAAGCTTTCTTT.

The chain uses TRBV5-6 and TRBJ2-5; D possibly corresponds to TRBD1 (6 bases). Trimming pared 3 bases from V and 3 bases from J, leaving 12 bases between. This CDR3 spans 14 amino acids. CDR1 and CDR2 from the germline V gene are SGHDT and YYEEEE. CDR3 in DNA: TGTGCCAGCAGCTCGATGACAGGCGAAGAGACCCAGTACTTC. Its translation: CASSSMTGEETQYF.